This is a list of T cell receptor beta chains from one sample in a study of cytomegalovirus exposure and HLA in healthy donors. Profiled with immunoSEQ multiplex PCR; TCRdb holds only in-frame clones, not every one. This table holds under 200,000 clones, 86% found once. The material sequenced was PBMCs. The receptors derive from a woman aged 18-30 years in good health and CMV-seronegative. The CDR3 runs from the conserved cysteine through the conserved F or W. Fields, in order: D gene, CDR3 length, clone size, V gene, J gene, CDR3 protein, CDR3 DNA. A D gene is named only where the DNA matches it firmly. For some rows the clone size is stated as once, few or many, or as a class when expanded; others skip it.

D gene: -
CDR3 length: 16
clone size: -
V gene: TRBV18
J gene: TRBJ2-2
CDR3 protein: CASSPRDGGRTGELFF
CDR3 DNA: TGTGCCAGCTCACCAAGGGATGGAGGGAGGACCGGGGAGCTGTTTTTT

D gene: -
CDR3 length: 13
clone size: -
V gene: TRBV13
J gene: TRBJ2-5
CDR3 protein: CASSLRGQETQYF
CDR3 DNA: TGTGCCAGCAGCTTACGGGGACAAGAGACCCAGTACTTC

D gene: TRBD1
CDR3 length: 12
clone size: -
V gene: TRBV29-1
J gene: TRBJ1-2
CDR3 protein: CSARQGEYGYTF
CDR3 DNA: TGCAGCGCACGACAGGGGGAATATGGCTACACCTTC

D gene: TRBD2
CDR3 length: 14
clone size: -
V gene: TRBV7-9
J gene: TRBJ2-3
CDR3 protein: CASSFSGRSDTQYF
CDR3 DNA: TGTGCCAGCAGCTTTAGCGGGAGGTCAGATACGCAGTATTTT

D gene: -
CDR3 length: 14
clone size: -
V gene: TRBV7-9
J gene: TRBJ1-2
CDR3 protein: CASSPGSGNYGYTF
CDR3 DNA: TGTGCCAGCAGCCCAGGGTCAGGAAACTATGGCTACACCTTC

D gene: TRBD1
CDR3 length: 10
clone size: -
V gene: TRBV6-5
J gene: TRBJ1-2
CDR3 protein: CASKGAGYTF
CDR3 DNA: TGTGCCAGCAAGGGGGCCGGCTACACCTTC

D gene: TRBD1
CDR3 length: 13
clone size: few
V gene: TRBV6-5
J gene: TRBJ1-2
CDR3 protein: CASSTEQGLGYTF
CDR3 DNA: TGTGCCAGCAGCACTGAACAGGGGTTGGGCTACACCTTC

D gene: -
CDR3 length: 14
clone size: -
V gene: TRBV11-2
J gene: TRBJ2-3
CDR3 protein: CASSFNGLADTQYF
CDR3 DNA: TGTGCCAGCAGCTTTAATGGGCTCGCAGATACGCAGTATTTT

D gene: TRBD1
CDR3 length: 16
clone size: few
V gene: TRBV7-6
J gene: TRBJ1-6
CDR3 protein: CASSSATGTANSPLHF
CDR3 DNA: TGTGCCAGCAGCTCGGCTACCGGGACAGCTAATTCACCCCTCCACTTT

D gene: -
CDR3 length: 15
clone size: -
V gene: TRBV18
J gene: TRBJ1-1
CDR3 protein: CASSPLPGQNTEAFF
CDR3 DNA: TGTGCCAGCTCACCTCTTCCGGGACAGAACACTGAAGCTTTCTTT

D gene: -
CDR3 length: 13
clone size: few
V gene: TRBV7-8
J gene: TRBJ1-1
CDR3 protein: CASSSFRGGEAFF
CDR3 DNA: TGTGCCAGCAGCTCCTTCAGGGGCGGCGAAGCTTTCTTT

D gene: TRBD1
CDR3 length: 16
clone size: -
V gene: TRBV4-1
J gene: TRBJ1-2
CDR3 protein: CASSLRQDRETYGYTF
CDR3 DNA: TGCGCCAGCAGCCTGAGACAGGACAGGGAAACCTATGGCTACACCTTC

D gene: TRBD1
CDR3 length: 14
clone size: -
V gene: TRBV27
J gene: TRBJ2-1
CDR3 protein: CAATSGGSYNEQFF
CDR3 DNA: TGTGCAGCCACATCAGGGGGCTCCTACAATGAGCAGTTCTTC

D gene: TRBD1
CDR3 length: 13
clone size: -
V gene: TRBV29-1
J gene: TRBJ1-1
CDR3 protein: CSVGTGLNTEAFF
CDR3 DNA: TGCAGCGTTGGGACAGGTTTGAACACTGAAGCTTTCTTT

D gene: TRBD2
CDR3 length: 17
clone size: -
V gene: TRBV7-2
J gene: TRBJ2-1
CDR3 protein: CASSSGLAGGLRDEQFF
CDR3 DNA: TGTGCCAGCAGCTCGGGACTAGCGGGGGGGCTTAGGGATGAGCAGTTCTTC

D gene: -
CDR3 length: 15
clone size: -
V gene: TRBV30
J gene: TRBJ1-5
CDR3 protein: CAWSVRTRDNQPQHF
CDR3 DNA: TGTGCCTGGAGTGTAAGGACCCGGGACAATCAGCCCCAGCATTTT

D gene: -
CDR3 length: 13
clone size: -
V gene: TRBV13
J gene: TRBJ2-5
CDR3 protein: CASSKTRQETQYF
CDR3 DNA: TGTGCCAGCAGCAAAACCCGTCAGGAGACCCAGTACTTC

D gene: TRBD1
CDR3 length: 14
clone size: -
V gene: TRBV5-1
J gene: TRBJ2-7
CDR3 protein: CASSARDSSYEQYF
CDR3 DNA: TGCGCCAGCAGCGCCCGGGACAGCTCCTACGAGCAGTACTTC

D gene: -
CDR3 length: 15
clone size: -
V gene: TRBV9
J gene: TRBJ1-2
CDR3 protein: CASSAIQESNYGYTF
CDR3 DNA: TGTGCCAGCAGCGCTATACAGGAGTCTAACTATGGCTACACCTTC

D gene: TRBD1
CDR3 length: 15
clone size: once
V gene: TRBV9
J gene: TRBJ1-2
CDR3 protein: CASSALPGTGGGYTF
CDR3 DNA: TGTGCCAGCAGCGCACTTCCCGGGACAGGGGGCGGCTACACCTTC

D gene: -
CDR3 length: 15
clone size: -
V gene: TRBV4-1
J gene: TRBJ1-1
CDR3 protein: CASSQPNRRGTEAFF
CDR3 DNA: TGCGCCAGCAGCCAGCCGAACAGGCGTGGCACTGAAGCTTTCTTT